Listed below are T cell receptor beta chains from one sample, sequenced in a study of blood T cells in healthy people across ages. MiXCR, applied by TCRdb to the 5' RACE reads, yields one record per CDR3 protein. This sample carries some 750,000 distinct CDR3 sequences, 20% to 25% of them seen once, and the ten largest clones take about 20%. The source material was blood. All receptors derive from a man between 70 and 80 years old in good health. The CDR3 runs from the conserved cysteine through the conserved F or W. A D gene is named only where the DNA matches it firmly. Clone sizes are given selectively: once, few, many, or a class where the clone is expanded.

CDR3 DNA: TGCGCCAGCAGCCAAGGAGCGGCCCTGAGAGGGGCCCAGTACTTC; CDR3 protein: CASSQGAALRGAQYF; clone size: few; D gene: NA; J gene: TRBJ2-5; V gene: TRBV4-3
CDR3 DNA: TGTGCCAGCAGCTTAGCCCTTGTAGCGGGATTGGACAATGAGCAGTTCTTC; CDR3 protein: CASSLALVAGLDNEQFF; clone size: NA; D gene: TRBD2; J gene: TRBJ2-1; V gene: TRBV11-3
CDR3 DNA: TGCAGCGTTGAGGGACAGGGGGCCCCTGGGGCCAACGTCCTGACTTTC; CDR3 protein: CSVEGQGAPGANVLTF; clone size: NA; D gene: TRBD1; J gene: TRBJ2-6; V gene: TRBV29-1
CDR3 DNA: TGTGCCAGCGGGAGAGACAGGGCGGAGACCCAGTACTTC; CDR3 protein: CASGRDRAETQYF; clone size: NA; D gene: TRBD1; J gene: TRBJ2-5; V gene: TRBV7-2
CDR3 DNA: TGTGCCAGCAGCTCGCCTCAGGACCTATACGAGCAGTACTTC; CDR3 protein: CASSSPQDLYEQYF; clone size: few; D gene: NA; J gene: TRBJ2-7; V gene: TRBV7-9
CDR3 DNA: TGTGCCAGCAGCCCGGGACTAGCGTCAGATACGCAGTATTTT; CDR3 protein: CASSPGLASDTQYF; clone size: many; D gene: TRBD2; J gene: TRBJ2-3; V gene: TRBV12-3/TRBV12-4
CDR3 DNA: TGTGCCAGCCGAACCCGGGACAGGGGTTCGTGGAGGCAGTATTTT; CDR3 protein: CASRTRDRGSWRQYF; clone size: NA; D gene: TRBD1; J gene: TRBJ2-3; V gene: TRBV12-3/TRBV12-4
CDR3 DNA: TGCAGTGCTAGATCAGCGGAGCGGTTCCAAGAGACCCAGTACTTC; CDR3 protein: CSARSAERFQETQYF; clone size: few; D gene: NA; J gene: TRBJ2-5; V gene: TRBV20-1
CDR3 DNA: TGTGCCAGTAGTATTTGGCAGGGGAAGGGGAGTAGCAATCAGCCCCAGCATTTT; CDR3 protein: CASSIWQGKGSSNQPQHF; clone size: few; D gene: NA; J gene: TRBJ1-5; V gene: TRBV19
CDR3 DNA: TGTGCCAGCAGCTTAGTGTCTTGGGGGCGTGGCACCGGGGAGCTGTTTTTT; CDR3 protein: CASSLVSWGRGTGELFF; clone size: NA; D gene: NA; J gene: TRBJ2-2; V gene: TRBV7-9
CDR3 DNA: TGTGCCAGCAGCTTCTGGGGACAGGGAACAGATGCGCAGTATTTT; CDR3 protein: CASSFWGQGTDAQYF; clone size: NA; D gene: TRBD1; J gene: TRBJ2-3; V gene: TRBV11-1
CDR3 DNA: TGTGCCAGCAGCGCACCTGGGGGGCACCGCTACGAGCAGTACTTC; CDR3 protein: CASSAPGGHRYEQYF; clone size: NA; D gene: NA; J gene: TRBJ2-7; V gene: TRBV7-9
CDR3 DNA: TGTGCCAGCACCGTGACTAGCACAGATACGCAGTATTTT; CDR3 protein: CASTVTSTDTQYF; clone size: few; D gene: NA; J gene: TRBJ2-3; V gene: TRBV12-3/TRBV12-4
CDR3 DNA: TGCAGTGCTAGTGGCGTGAGGCCCGCCGGGGAGACCCAGTACTTC; CDR3 protein: CSASGVRPAGETQYF; clone size: NA; D gene: NA; J gene: TRBJ2-5; V gene: TRBV20-1
CDR3 DNA: TGTGCCAGTTACAGGGGCTCCTATAATTCACCCCCCCACTTT; CDR3 protein: CASYRGSYNSPPHF; clone size: NA; D gene: TRBD1; J gene: TRBJ1-6; V gene: TRBV28
CDR3 DNA: TGTGCCAGCAGCTTTTGGACAGTAACTGGAAACACCATATATTTT; CDR3 protein: CASSFWTVTGNTIYF; clone size: few; D gene: NA; J gene: TRBJ1-3; V gene: TRBV7-9
CDR3 DNA: TGTGCCAGCCAGGGTGTCAACATTCAGTACTTC; CDR3 protein: CASQGVNIQYF; clone size: few; D gene: NA; J gene: TRBJ2-4; V gene: TRBV6-1
CDR3 DNA: TGCAGTGCTAGGCCCCCGGACAGCTGTCGGGCCAACGTCCTGACTTTC; CDR3 protein: CSARPPDSCRANVLTF; clone size: NA; D gene: NA; J gene: TRBJ2-6; V gene: TRBV20-1
CDR3 DNA: TGCGCCAGCAGCCAGGACAGGGGAATAAACTCTGGGGCCAACGTCCTGACTTTC; CDR3 protein: CASSQDRGINSGANVLTF; clone size: NA; D gene: TRBD1; J gene: TRBJ2-6; V gene: TRBV4-1
CDR3 DNA: TGCAGCGTTGGGGTGGACGCCTCTGGAAACACCATATATTTT; CDR3 protein: CSVGVDASGNTIYF; clone size: NA; D gene: NA; J gene: TRBJ1-3; V gene: TRBV29-1
CDR3 DNA: TGCAGTGCTAGAGTTAGTTCAGGGGCCAAAAACATTCAGTACTTC; CDR3 protein: CSARVSSGAKNIQYF; clone size: few; D gene: NA; J gene: TRBJ2-4; V gene: TRBV20-1
CDR3 DNA: TGTGCCAGCAGCAGGAGCAGGGTACTCTACGAGCAGTACTTC; CDR3 protein: CASSRSRVLYEQYF; clone size: few; D gene: NA; J gene: TRBJ2-7; V gene: TRBV21-1
CDR3 DNA: TGCAGTGCTAGAAGGGAGAACACCGGGGAGCTGTTTTTT; CDR3 protein: CSARRENTGELFF; clone size: NA; D gene: NA; J gene: TRBJ2-2; V gene: TRBV20-1
CDR3 DNA: TGTGCCAGCAGAGCCGGGCACAGTGCTTCTTATGGCTACACCTTC; CDR3 protein: CASRAGHSASYGYTF; clone size: NA; D gene: NA; J gene: TRBJ1-2; V gene: TRBV6-4
CDR3 DNA: TGTGCCACCAGTGACTCACCGCCGAGCTCCTATAATTCACCCCTCCACTTT; CDR3 protein: CATSDSPPSSYNSPLHF; clone size: many; D gene: NA; J gene: TRBJ1-6; V gene: TRBV24-1
CDR3 DNA: TGTGCCAGCAGAAGACAGGGAGGGAGCAATCAGCCCCAGCATTTT; CDR3 protein: CASRRQGGSNQPQHF; clone size: NA; D gene: TRBD1; J gene: TRBJ1-5; V gene: TRBV12-3/TRBV12-4
CDR3 DNA: TGCAGCGTTGAAGATCGGAGTCCGGGACAGGGACGTCTCTATGGCTACACCTTC; CDR3 protein: CSVEDRSPGQGRLYGYTF; clone size: NA; D gene: TRBD1; J gene: TRBJ1-2; V gene: TRBV29-1
CDR3 DNA: TGTGCCAGCAGTTTATCCCAGGGGGACTTGGAGACCCAGTACTTC; CDR3 protein: CASSLSQGDLETQYF; clone size: NA; D gene: NA; J gene: TRBJ2-5; V gene: TRBV12-3/TRBV12-4
CDR3 DNA: TGTGCCAGCAGGGAACAGGGTTGGACTAATGAAAAACTGTTTTTT; CDR3 protein: CASREQGWTNEKLFF; clone size: few; D gene: NA; J gene: TRBJ1-4; V gene: TRBV6-1
CDR3 DNA: TGCAGTGCTAGAGATCCAAGACAGGGTACAGATACGCAGTATTTT; CDR3 protein: CSARDPRQGTDTQYF; clone size: NA; D gene: TRBD1; J gene: TRBJ2-3; V gene: TRBV20-1
CDR3 DNA: TGCGCCAGCAGTGAGTGGGGCGGGGGCACAGATACGCAGTATTTT; CDR3 protein: CASSEWGGGTDTQYF; clone size: NA; D gene: NA; J gene: TRBJ2-3; V gene: TRBV10-2
CDR3 DNA: TGTGCCAGCAGTCCGGGACAGGGATCCCCCTACGAGCAGTACTTC; CDR3 protein: CASSPGQGSPYEQYF; clone size: few; D gene: TRBD1; J gene: TRBJ2-7; V gene: TRBV28
CDR3 DNA: TGCGCCAGCACCCCGGACGTTTTGGAGACCCGGTACTTC; CDR3 protein: CASTPDVLETRYF; clone size: few; D gene: NA; J gene: TRBJ2-5; V gene: TRBV5-1
CDR3 DNA: TGTGCCAGCAGCCAACGGGCTAGCGGGAGTGGATGGATCGGAAACATTCAGTACTTC; CDR3 protein: CASSQRASGSGWIGNIQYF; clone size: NA; D gene: TRBD2; J gene: TRBJ2-4; V gene: TRBV6-1
CDR3 DNA: TGCAGCTCCCTCGGGGGCGGTACTGAAGCTTTCTTT; CDR3 protein: CSSLGGGTEAFF; clone size: few; D gene: NA; J gene: TRBJ1-1; V gene: TRBV29-1
CDR3 DNA: TGCAGTGCTAGAAGGATTAGCACAGATACGCAGTATTTT; CDR3 protein: CSARRISTDTQYF; clone size: NA; D gene: NA; J gene: TRBJ2-3; V gene: TRBV20-1
CDR3 DNA: TGTGCCAGCAGCATCGACAGTCCCAAAGACACAGATACGCAGTATTTT; CDR3 protein: CASSIDSPKDTDTQYF; clone size: few; D gene: NA; J gene: TRBJ2-3; V gene: TRBV7-6
CDR3 DNA: TGTGCCAGCAGGCCGGGACTAGCGTTAGATACGCAGTATTTT; CDR3 protein: CASRPGLALDTQYF; clone size: NA; D gene: TRBD2; J gene: TRBJ2-3; V gene: TRBV6-1
CDR3 DNA: TGTGCCAGCCGGCCAGTGGGAGGGCCCACCGGGGAGCTGTTTTTT; CDR3 protein: CASRPVGGPTGELFF; clone size: NA; D gene: TRBD2; J gene: TRBJ2-2; V gene: TRBV7-2
CDR3 DNA: TGTGCCAGCAGGCCTAGGACCTCTAGCTCCTACAATGAGCAGTTCTTC; CDR3 protein: CASRPRTSSSYNEQFF; clone size: NA; D gene: NA; J gene: TRBJ2-1; V gene: TRBV6-2/TRBV6-3
CDR3 DNA: TGTGCCAGCAGTCAAGCGGGGTGGAGGGGGAATGAGCAGTTCTTC; CDR3 protein: CASSQAGWRGNEQFF; clone size: NA; D gene: NA; J gene: TRBJ2-1; V gene: TRBV6-1
CDR3 DNA: TGTGCCAGCAGCTTATTAGGGTGGTCTAGGGACAGGGTGTCGGATACGCAGTATTTT; CDR3 protein: CASSLLGWSRDRVSDTQYF; clone size: few; D gene: TRBD1; J gene: TRBJ2-3; V gene: TRBV11-2
CDR3 DNA: TGTGCCAGCAGTGGAGGGGACACCCCAACTAATGAAAAACTGTTTTTT; CDR3 protein: CASSGGDTPTNEKLFF; clone size: few; D gene: NA; J gene: TRBJ1-4; V gene: TRBV2
CDR3 DNA: TGCCGAGGGGGAGCACCTGGTGAAAAACTGTTTTTT; CDR3 protein: CRGGAPGEKLFF; clone size: few; D gene: NA; J gene: TRBJ1-4; V gene: TRBV20-1
CDR3 DNA: TGTGCCAGCAGCGCCTCCGGGACTAGCGGGGGGGATGAGCAGTTCTTC; CDR3 protein: CASSASGTSGGDEQFF; clone size: once; D gene: TRBD2; J gene: TRBJ2-1; V gene: TRBV7-2
CDR3 DNA: TGTGCCAGCAGACCATCTGGACAGGGGCTACCCTCTGGGGCCAACGTCCTGACTTTC; CDR3 protein: CASRPSGQGLPSGANVLTF; clone size: NA; D gene: TRBD1; J gene: TRBJ2-6; V gene: TRBV12-3/TRBV12-4
CDR3 DNA: TGTGCCAGCCAACTCCTAGGGGGCCCAAACATTCAGTACTTC; CDR3 protein: CASQLLGGPNIQYF; clone size: many; D gene: NA; J gene: TRBJ2-4; V gene: TRBV21-1
CDR3 DNA: TGTGCCAGCAACCAGGACAGTAACACCGGGGAGCTGTTTTTT; CDR3 protein: CASNQDSNTGELFF; clone size: NA; D gene: NA; J gene: TRBJ2-2; V gene: TRBV12-3/TRBV12-4
CDR3 DNA: TGTGCCAGCAGCCAATTGGTTAGCTCCTACGAGCAGTACTTC; CDR3 protein: CASSQLVSSYEQYF; clone size: few; D gene: NA; J gene: TRBJ2-7; V gene: TRBV3-1
CDR3 DNA: TGTGCCAGCTCACCACGAAGACAGGGAAAAGAGACCCAGTACTTC; CDR3 protein: CASSPRRQGKETQYF; clone size: few; D gene: TRBD1; J gene: TRBJ2-5; V gene: TRBV18
CDR3 DNA: TGTGCCAGTACCTTGAGGCAGGGAAGCACTGAAGCTTTCTTT; CDR3 protein: CASTLRQGSTEAFF; clone size: NA; D gene: NA; J gene: TRBJ1-1; V gene: TRBV13
CDR3 DNA: TGTGCCAGCAGTTCCCACATGGACGGGACCAAAAACATTCAGTACTTC; CDR3 protein: CASSSHMDGTKNIQYF; clone size: many; D gene: NA; J gene: TRBJ2-4; V gene: TRBV6-5
CDR3 DNA: TGTGCCAGCAGCCTAGCGATCGGGGTAGGGGAAAAACTGTTTTTT; CDR3 protein: CASSLAIGVGEKLFF; clone size: NA; D gene: NA; J gene: TRBJ1-4; V gene: TRBV7-9
CDR3 DNA: TGTGCCAGCAGCCCGACAGGTCTTCTTTTTGGTGAGCAGTTCTTC; CDR3 protein: CASSPTGLLFGEQFF; clone size: NA; D gene: NA; J gene: TRBJ2-1; V gene: TRBV25-1
CDR3 DNA: TGTGCCAGCAGCCAGCAGATAGCGGAACCCTACAATGAGCAGTTCTTC; CDR3 protein: CASSQQIAEPYNEQFF; clone size: NA; D gene: NA; J gene: TRBJ2-1; V gene: TRBV3-1